This T cell receptor (beta chain) appears in the sequencing data of a study of blood T cell repertoires in COVID-19. Study in general: Samples representing acute and convalescent COVID-19 were sourced from the United States, Italy and Spain.

Authors' data handling: Estimation of nucleated cell counts was performed using reference gene primer amplification. Produced via immunoSEQ multiplex PCR; TCRdb's table is partial and in-frame only. From that table come the V and J calls and clone size; the DNA was used to work out D and trimming. The sample carries roughly 52,000 clones, 89% recorded once. The trim removed 8 bases at V and 9 bases at J, leaving 8 bases unmatched. Germline V gene sequence: CDR1 SQVTM, CDR2 ANQGSEA. The CDR3 consists of 13 residues. This clone came up once. The receptor comes from a human donor in a cohort sampled during active COVID-19. Sequences were obtained from peripheral blood. The V gene is TRBV29-1, the J gene TRBJ2-1; 12 bases fit TRBD2. CDR3 residues: CSSSSGGAGEQFF. The CDR3 nucleotides read TGCAGCTCGTCTAGCGGGGGGGCCGGTGAGCAGTTCTTC.